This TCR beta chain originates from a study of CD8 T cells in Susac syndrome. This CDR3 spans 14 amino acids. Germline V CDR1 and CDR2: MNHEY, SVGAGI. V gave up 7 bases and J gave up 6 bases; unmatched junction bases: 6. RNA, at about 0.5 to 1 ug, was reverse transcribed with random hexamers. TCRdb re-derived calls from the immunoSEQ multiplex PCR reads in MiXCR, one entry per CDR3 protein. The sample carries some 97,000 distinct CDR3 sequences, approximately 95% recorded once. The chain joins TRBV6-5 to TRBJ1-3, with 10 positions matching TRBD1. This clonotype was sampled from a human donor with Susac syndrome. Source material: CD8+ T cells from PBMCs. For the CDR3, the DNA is TGTGCCAGCAACTCCGGGACAGGGGTAAACACCATATATTTT. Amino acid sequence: CASNSGTGVNTIYF.